These T cell receptor beta chains were read from a single sample in a study of cytomegalovirus exposure and HLA in healthy donors. The protocol was immunoSEQ multiplex PCR, while the TCRdb copy is restricted to in-frame clones and leaves out a portion. Found here are 150,000 to 160,000 clones, 65% to 85% of them singletons; the top ten hold roughly 5.3%. The sample comprised PBMCs. Receptors originate from a woman in her thirties or forties in good health and CMV-seropositive. The conserved cysteine and the conserved F or W are not part of the CDR3 here. The order of the fields is J gene, V gene, CDR3 protein.

j_gene: TRBJ2-1
v_gene: TRBV30
CDR3aa: AWSGGTGTEAEQF

j_gene: TRBJ2-7
v_gene: TRBV28
CDR3aa: ASSLIGALPYEQY

j_gene: TRBJ2-7
v_gene: TRBV7-2
CDR3aa: ASSSQRLSLGEQY

j_gene: TRBJ2-5
v_gene: TRBV7-3
CDR3aa: ASSATGLAGVETQY

j_gene: TRBJ2-3
v_gene: TRBV6-4
CDR3aa: ASSSGRSPDTQY

j_gene: TRBJ2-1
v_gene: TRBV13
CDR3aa: ASSFGRTAGEQF

j_gene: TRBJ2-7
v_gene: TRBV5-1
CDR3aa: ASSLAGVGYEQY

j_gene: TRBJ2-2
v_gene: TRBV19
CDR3aa: ASSIAGSTGELF

j_gene: TRBJ2-6
v_gene: TRBV11-1
CDR3aa: ASSLQGDISGANVLT

j_gene: TRBJ1-2
v_gene: TRBV11-2
CDR3aa: ASSLDSNRAYT

j_gene: TRBJ2-2
v_gene: TRBV7-3
CDR3aa: ASSLKVLSGVENTGELF

j_gene: TRBJ1-1
v_gene: TRBV30
CDR3aa: AWSRRRGKTEAF

j_gene: TRBJ1-3
v_gene: TRBV6-6
CDR3aa: ASSYAGVLSGNTIY

j_gene: TRBJ2-1
v_gene: TRBV5-1
CDR3aa: ASSSGAGRGSNEQF

j_gene: TRBJ1-4
v_gene: TRBV28
CDR3aa: ASTFSAGGGNEKLF

j_gene: TRBJ1-1
v_gene: TRBV28
CDR3aa: ASSLGLLNTEAF

j_gene: TRBJ2-5
v_gene: TRBV2
CDR3aa: ASSGQGGVETQY

j_gene: TRBJ2-1
v_gene: TRBV7-8
CDR3aa: ASSSHTSLAEQF

j_gene: TRBJ2-7
v_gene: TRBV6-5
CDR3aa: ASSYSRLAGGEQY

j_gene: TRBJ1-4
v_gene: TRBV12-5
CDR3aa: ASGLIYQGDEKLF

j_gene: TRBJ2-7
v_gene: TRBV2
CDR3aa: ASSEGTGSTYEQY

j_gene: TRBJ2-7
v_gene: TRBV9
CDR3aa: ASSFGTDSYEQY

j_gene: TRBJ2-3
v_gene: TRBV6-1
CDR3aa: ASSDYLLAGVGTDTQY

j_gene: TRBJ2-7
v_gene: TRBV20-1
CDR3aa: SARDLTQEY

j_gene: TRBJ1-2
v_gene: TRBV6-5
CDR3aa: AAGGTGANYGYT

j_gene: TRBJ1-5
v_gene: TRBV2
CDR3aa: ASRLRSNQPQH

j_gene: TRBJ1-1
v_gene: TRBV10-3
CDR3aa: AITKGLGLNTEAF

j_gene: TRBJ1-5
v_gene: TRBV6-5
CDR3aa: ASSYGRSNQPQH